This TCR beta chain originates from a study of control samples from healthy donors and cancer patients. Germline loops: CDR1 MNHEY, CDR2 SMNVEV (reference sequence). V lost 5 bases and J 9 bases, leaving 17 bases between the germline ends. The CDR3 totals 14 residues. Profiling relied on immunoSEQ multiplex PCR, and the TCRdb table lists in-frame clones only, not all of them. This sample has 130,000 to 150,000 clones, with approximately 91% found just once. This clonotype was sampled from a man aged 30 to 45 in good health. V usage is TRBV27 and J usage is TRBJ1-5; D is unclear. Source material: blood. CDR3 sequence (DNA): TGTGCCAGCAGTGGCTTGGGGATAATCGGGCCCCAGCATTTT. Its protein is CASSGLGIIGPQHF.